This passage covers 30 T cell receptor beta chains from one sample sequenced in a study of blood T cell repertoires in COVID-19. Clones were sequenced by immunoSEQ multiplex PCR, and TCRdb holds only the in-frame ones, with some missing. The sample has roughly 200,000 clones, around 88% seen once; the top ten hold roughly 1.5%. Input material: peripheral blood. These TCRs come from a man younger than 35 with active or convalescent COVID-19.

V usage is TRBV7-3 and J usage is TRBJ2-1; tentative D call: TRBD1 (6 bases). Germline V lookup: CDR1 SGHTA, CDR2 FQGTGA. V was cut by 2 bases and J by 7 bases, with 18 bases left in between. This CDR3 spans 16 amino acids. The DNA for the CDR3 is TGTGCCAGCAGCTTAGGCAACCAGGGGATTCTGAATGAGCAGTTCTTC. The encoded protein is CASSLGNQGILNEQFF.

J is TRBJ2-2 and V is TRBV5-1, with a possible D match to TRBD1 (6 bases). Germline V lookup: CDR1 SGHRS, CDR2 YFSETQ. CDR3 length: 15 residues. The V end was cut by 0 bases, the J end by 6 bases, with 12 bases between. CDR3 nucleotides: TGCGCCAGCAGCTTGGTCGCAGGGGTGGCCGGGGAGCTGTTTTTT. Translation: CASSLVAGVAGELFF.

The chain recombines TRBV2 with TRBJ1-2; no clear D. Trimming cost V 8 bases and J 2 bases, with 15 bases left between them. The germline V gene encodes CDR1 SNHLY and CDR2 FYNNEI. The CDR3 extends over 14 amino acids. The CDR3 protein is CASEKNGLNYGYTF. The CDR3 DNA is TGTGCCAGCGAAAAGAACGGACTGAACTATGGCTACACCTTC.

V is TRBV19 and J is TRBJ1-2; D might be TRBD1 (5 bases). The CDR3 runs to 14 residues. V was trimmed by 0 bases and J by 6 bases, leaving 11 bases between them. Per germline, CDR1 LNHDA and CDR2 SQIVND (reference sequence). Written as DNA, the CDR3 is TGTGCCAGTAGTATAGAACAGGACCTCAATGGCTACACCTTC. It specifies CASSIEQDLNGYTF.

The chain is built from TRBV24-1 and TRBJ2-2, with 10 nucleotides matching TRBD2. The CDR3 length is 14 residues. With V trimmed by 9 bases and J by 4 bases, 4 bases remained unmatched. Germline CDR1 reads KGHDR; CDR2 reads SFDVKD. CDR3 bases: TGTGCCACCGGTTTAGCGGGAGGCACCGGGGAGCTGTTTTTT. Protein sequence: CATGLAGGTGELFF.

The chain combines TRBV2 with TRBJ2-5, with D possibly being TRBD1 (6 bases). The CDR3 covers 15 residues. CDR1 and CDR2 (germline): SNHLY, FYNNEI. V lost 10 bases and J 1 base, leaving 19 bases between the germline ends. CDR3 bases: TGTGCCACCGACTTCCCGACAGGTATCCAAGAGACCCAGTACTTC. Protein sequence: CATDFPTGIQETQYF.

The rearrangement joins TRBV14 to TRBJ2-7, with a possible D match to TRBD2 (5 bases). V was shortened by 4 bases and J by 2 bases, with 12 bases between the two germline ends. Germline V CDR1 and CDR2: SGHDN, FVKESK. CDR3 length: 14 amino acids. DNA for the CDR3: TGTGCCAGCAGCCTCCAGGACTTTACCTACGAGCAGTACTTC. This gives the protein CASSLQDFTYEQYF.

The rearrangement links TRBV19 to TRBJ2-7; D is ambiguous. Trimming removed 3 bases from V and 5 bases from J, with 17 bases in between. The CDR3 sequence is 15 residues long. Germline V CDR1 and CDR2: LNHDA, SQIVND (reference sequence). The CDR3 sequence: CASSINSARFHEQYF. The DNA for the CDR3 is TGTGCCAGTAGTATTAATTCAGCGCGCTTCCACGAGCAGTACTTC.

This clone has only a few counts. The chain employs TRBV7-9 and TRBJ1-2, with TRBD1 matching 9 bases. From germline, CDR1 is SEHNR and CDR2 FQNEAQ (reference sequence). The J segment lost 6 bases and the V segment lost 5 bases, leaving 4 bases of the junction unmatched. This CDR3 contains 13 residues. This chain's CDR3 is CASSGTGGNGYTF. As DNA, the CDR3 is TGTGCCAGCAGCGGCACAGGGGGCAATGGCTACACCTTC.

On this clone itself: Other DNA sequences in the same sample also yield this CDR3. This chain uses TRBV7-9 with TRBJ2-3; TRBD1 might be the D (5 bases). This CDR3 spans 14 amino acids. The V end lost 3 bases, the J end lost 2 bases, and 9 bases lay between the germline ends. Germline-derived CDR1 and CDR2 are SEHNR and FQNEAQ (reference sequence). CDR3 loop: CASSLQGTTDTQYF. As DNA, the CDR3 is TGTGCCAGCAGCTTGCAGGGAACCACAGATACGCAGTATTTT. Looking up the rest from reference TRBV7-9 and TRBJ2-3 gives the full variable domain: DTGVSQNPRHKITKRGQNVTFRCDPISEHNRLYWYRQTLGQGPEFLTYFQNEAQLEKSRLLSDRFSAERPKGSFSTLEIQRTEQGDSAMYLCASSLQGTTDTQYFGPGTRLTVL.

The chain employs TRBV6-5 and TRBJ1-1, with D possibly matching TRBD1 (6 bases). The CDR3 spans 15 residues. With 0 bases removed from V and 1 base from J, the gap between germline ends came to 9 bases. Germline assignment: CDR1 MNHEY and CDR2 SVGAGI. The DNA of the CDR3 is TGTGCCAGCAGTTACTCCAGGGGACAGAACACTGAAGCTTTCTTT. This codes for CASSYSRGQNTEAFF.

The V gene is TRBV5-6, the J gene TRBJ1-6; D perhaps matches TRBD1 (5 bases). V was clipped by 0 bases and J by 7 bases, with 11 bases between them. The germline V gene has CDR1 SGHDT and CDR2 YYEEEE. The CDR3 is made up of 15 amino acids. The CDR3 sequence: CASSLEGLWNSPLHF. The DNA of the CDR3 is TGTGCCAGCAGCTTGGAGGGACTCTGGAATTCACCCCTCCACTTT.

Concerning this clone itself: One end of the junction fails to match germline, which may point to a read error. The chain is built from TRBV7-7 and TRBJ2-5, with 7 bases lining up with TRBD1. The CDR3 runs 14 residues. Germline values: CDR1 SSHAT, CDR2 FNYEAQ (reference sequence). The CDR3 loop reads CASSFHDRAETQYF. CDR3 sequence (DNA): TGTGCTAGCAGCTTTCATGACAGGGCTGAGACCCAGTACTTC. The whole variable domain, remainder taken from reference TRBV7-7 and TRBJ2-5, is GAGVSQSPRYKVTKRGQDVTLRCDPISSHATLYWYQQALGQGPEFLTYFNYEAQPDKSGLPSDRFSAERPEGSISTLTIQRTEQRDSAMYRCASSFHDRAETQYFGPGTRLLVL.

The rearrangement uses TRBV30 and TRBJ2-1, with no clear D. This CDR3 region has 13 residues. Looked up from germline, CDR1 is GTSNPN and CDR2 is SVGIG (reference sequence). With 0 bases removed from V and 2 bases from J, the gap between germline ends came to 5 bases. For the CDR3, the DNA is TGTGCCTGGAGTGTTCGGGCCTACAATGAGCAGTTCTTC. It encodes CAWSVRAYNEQFF.

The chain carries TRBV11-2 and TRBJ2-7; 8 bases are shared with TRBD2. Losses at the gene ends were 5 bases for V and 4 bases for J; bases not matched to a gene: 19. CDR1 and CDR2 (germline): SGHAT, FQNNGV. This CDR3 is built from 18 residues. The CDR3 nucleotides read TGTGCCAGCAGCCCAACCGGTCGAGAGCGGGGGCAAAGATACGAGCAGTACTTC. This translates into CASSPTGRERGQRYEQYF.

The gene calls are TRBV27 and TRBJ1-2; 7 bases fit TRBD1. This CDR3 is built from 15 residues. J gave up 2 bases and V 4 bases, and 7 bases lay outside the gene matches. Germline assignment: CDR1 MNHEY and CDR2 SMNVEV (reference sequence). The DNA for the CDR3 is TGTGCCAGCAGTTCTATCCAGGGGGTGAACTATGGCTACACCTTC. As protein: CASSSIQGVNYGYTF.

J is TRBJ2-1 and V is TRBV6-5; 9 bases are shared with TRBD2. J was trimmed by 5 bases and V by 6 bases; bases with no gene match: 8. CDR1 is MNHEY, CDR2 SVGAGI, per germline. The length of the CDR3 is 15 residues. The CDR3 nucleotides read TGTGCCAGCAGGAAGACTAGCGGAGGCGACAATGAGCAGTTCTTC. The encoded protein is CASRKTSGGDNEQFF.

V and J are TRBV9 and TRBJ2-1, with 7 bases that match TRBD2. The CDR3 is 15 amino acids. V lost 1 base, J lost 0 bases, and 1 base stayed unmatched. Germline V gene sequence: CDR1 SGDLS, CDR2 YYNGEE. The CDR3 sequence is CASSVLAVSYNEQFF. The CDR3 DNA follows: TGTGCCAGCAGCGTACTAGCGGTCTCCTACAATGAGCAGTTCTTC.

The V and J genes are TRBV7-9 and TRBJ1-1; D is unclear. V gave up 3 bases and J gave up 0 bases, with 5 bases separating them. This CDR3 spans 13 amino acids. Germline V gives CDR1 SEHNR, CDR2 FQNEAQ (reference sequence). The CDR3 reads CASSFPMNTEAFF. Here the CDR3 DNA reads TGTGCCAGCAGCTTCCCCATGAACACTGAAGCTTTCTTT.

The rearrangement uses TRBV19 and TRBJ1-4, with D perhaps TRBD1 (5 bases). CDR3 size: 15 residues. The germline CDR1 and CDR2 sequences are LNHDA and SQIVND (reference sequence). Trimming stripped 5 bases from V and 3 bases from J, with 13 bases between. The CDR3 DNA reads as TGTGCCAGTAGTCAGGACAACGCGTCTAATGAAAAACTGTTTTTT. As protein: CASSQDNASNEKLFF.

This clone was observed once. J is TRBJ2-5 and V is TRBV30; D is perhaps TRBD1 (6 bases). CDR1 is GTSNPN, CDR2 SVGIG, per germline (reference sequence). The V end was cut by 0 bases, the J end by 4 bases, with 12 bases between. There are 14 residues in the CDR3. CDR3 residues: CAWSVGAGGETQYF. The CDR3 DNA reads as TGTGCCTGGAGTGTGGGGGCGGGTGGAGAGACCCAGTACTTC.

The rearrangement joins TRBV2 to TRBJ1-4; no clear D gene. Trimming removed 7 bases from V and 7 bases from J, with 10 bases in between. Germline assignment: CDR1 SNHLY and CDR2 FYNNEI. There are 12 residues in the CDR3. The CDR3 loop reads CASMSGFEKLFF. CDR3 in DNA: TGTGCCAGCATGAGCGGATTTGAAAAACTGTTTTTT.

This chain's CDR3 is CASSLTVNTGELFF. In DNA, the CDR3 is TGCGCCAGCAGCTTGACAGTTAACACCGGGGAGCTGTTTTTT. J is TRBJ2-2 and V is TRBV5-1, with D hard to call. Per germline, CDR1 SGHRS and CDR2 YFSETQ. Trimming shortened V by 1 base and J by 2 bases, and 6 bases separated the two germline ends. This CDR3 region has 14 residues.

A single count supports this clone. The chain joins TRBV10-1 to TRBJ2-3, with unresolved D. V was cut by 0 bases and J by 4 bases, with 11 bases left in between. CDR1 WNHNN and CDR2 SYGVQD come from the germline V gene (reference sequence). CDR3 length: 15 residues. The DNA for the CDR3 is TGCGCCAGCAGTGAGTCGAAAAGTCAGGCAGATACGCAGTATTTT. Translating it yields CASSESKSQADTQYF.

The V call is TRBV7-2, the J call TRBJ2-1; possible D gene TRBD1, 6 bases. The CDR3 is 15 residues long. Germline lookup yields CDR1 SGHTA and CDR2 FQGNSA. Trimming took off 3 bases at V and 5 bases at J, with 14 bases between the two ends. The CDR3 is CASSFRQGPDNEQFF. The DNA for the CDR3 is TGTGCCAGCAGCTTTAGGCAGGGGCCAGACAATGAGCAGTTCTTC.

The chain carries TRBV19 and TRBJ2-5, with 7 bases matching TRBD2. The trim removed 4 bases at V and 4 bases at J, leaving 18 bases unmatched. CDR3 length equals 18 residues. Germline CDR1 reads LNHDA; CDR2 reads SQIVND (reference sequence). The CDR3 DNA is TGTGCCAGTAGTAGAGAATGGGGGGGACCTTCTACCCGAGAGACCCAGTACTTC. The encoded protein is CASSREWGGPSTRETQYF.

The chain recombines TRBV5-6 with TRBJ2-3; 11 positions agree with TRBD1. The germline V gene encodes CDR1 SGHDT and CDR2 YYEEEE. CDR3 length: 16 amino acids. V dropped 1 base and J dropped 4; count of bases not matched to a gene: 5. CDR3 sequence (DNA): TGTGCCAGCAGCTTGACTGGACAGGGGGCTTCAGATACGCAGTATTTT. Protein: CASSLTGQGASDTQYF.

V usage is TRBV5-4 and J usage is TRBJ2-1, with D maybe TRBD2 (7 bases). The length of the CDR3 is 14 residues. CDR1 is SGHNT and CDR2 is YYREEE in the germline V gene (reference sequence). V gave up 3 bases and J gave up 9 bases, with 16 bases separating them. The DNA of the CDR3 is TGTGCCAGCAGCTCGGGGGGCGGGAGTGGTGAGCAGTTCTTC. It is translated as CASSSGGGSGEQFF.

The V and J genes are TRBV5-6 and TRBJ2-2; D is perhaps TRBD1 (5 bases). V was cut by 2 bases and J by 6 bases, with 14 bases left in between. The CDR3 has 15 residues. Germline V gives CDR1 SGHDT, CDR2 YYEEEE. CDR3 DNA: TGTGCCAGCAGCTTTATCAGGGCCGGTGCCGGGGAGCTGTTTTTT. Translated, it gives CASSFIRAGAGELFF.

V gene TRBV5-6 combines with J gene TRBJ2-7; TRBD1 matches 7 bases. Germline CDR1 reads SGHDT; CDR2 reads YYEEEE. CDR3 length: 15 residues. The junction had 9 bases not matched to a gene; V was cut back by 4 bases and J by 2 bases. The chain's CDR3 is CASSHGQAGPYEQYF. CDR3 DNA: TGTGCCAGCAGCCACGGACAGGCCGGCCCCTACGAGCAGTACTTC.